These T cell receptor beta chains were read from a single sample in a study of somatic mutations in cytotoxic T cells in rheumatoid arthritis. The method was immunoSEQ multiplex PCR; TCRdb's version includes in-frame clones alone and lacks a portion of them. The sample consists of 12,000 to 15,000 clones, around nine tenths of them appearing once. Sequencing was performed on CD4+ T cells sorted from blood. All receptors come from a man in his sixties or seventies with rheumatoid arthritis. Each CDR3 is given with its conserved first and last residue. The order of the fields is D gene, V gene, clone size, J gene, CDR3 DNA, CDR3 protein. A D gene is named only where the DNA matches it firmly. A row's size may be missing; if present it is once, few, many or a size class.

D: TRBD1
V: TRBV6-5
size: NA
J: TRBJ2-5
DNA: TGTGCCAGCAGTGACCTCCGACAGGGTCGCCAGTACTTC
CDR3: CASSDLRQGRQYF

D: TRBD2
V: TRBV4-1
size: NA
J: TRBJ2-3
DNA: TGCGCCAGCAGCCAAGTCGCGACTAGCGGGAGGTTGACAGATACGCAGTATTTT
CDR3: CASSQVATSGRLTDTQYF

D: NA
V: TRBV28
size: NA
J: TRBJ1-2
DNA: TGTGCCAGCACCGGGGAGAGGTATGGCTACACCTTC
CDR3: CASTGERYGYTF

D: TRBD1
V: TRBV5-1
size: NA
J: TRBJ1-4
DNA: TGCGCCAGCAGTTCTGGGACAGGGGGGCGTGAAAAACTGTTTTTT
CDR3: CASSSGTGGREKLFF

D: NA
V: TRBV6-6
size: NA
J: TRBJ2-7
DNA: TGTGCCAGCAGTTTCCGCTCCTCCTCCGGGAACGAGCAGTACTTC
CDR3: CASSFRSSSGNEQYF

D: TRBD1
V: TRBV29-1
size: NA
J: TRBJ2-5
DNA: TGCAGCGTTGACAGGGGGCGGGAGACCCAGTACTTC
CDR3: CSVDRGRETQYF

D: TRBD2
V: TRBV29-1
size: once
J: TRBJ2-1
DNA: TGCAGCGTTGTGGGGACTAGCGGGGGCAATGAGCAGTTCTTC
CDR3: CSVVGTSGGNEQFF

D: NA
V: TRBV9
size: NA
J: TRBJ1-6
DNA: TGTGCCAGCAGCTCCAGACAGACCAATTCACCCCTCCACTTT
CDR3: CASSSRQTNSPLHF

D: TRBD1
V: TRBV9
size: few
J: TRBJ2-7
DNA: TGTGCCAGCAGCGTAGACACAGGGGGATACGAGCAGTACTTC
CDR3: CASSVDTGGYEQYF

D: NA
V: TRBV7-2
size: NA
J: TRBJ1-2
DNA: TGTGCCAGCAGCCTAGGGGCAGGGGATGGCTACACCTTC
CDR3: CASSLGAGDGYTF

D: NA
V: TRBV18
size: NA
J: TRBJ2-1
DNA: TGTGCCAGCTCAGGGACTCAAGTTAATGAGCAGTTCTTC
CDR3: CASSGTQVNEQFF

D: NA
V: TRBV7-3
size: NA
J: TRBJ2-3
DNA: TGTGCCAGCAGTCGACCGGGAGATACGCAGTATTTT
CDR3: CASSRPGDTQYF

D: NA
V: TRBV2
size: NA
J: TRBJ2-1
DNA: TGTGCCAGCAGTACAGGTTACAATGAGCAGTTCTTC
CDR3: CASSTGYNEQFF

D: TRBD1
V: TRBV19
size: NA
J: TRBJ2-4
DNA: TGTGCCAGTAGTATAAGAGGACAGGCTACTAGGGACATTCAGTACTTC
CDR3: CASSIRGQATRDIQYF

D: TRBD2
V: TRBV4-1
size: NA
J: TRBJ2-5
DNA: TGCGCCAGCAGCCAAGGCATAGCGGGAGGGAGGGAGACCCAGTACTTC
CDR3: CASSQGIAGGRETQYF

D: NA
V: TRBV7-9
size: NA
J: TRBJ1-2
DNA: TGTGCCAGCAGCTTAGGACCGCAGGGCGCCAGCTACACCTTC
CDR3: CASSLGPQGASYTF

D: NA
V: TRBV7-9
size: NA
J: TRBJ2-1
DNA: TGTGCCAGCAGCTTGACGGGAAGCGGGTGGCTCTTC
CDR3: CASSLTGSGWLF

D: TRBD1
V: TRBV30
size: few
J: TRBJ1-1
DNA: TGTGCCTGGAGTCGACAGGGTAACACTGAAGCTTTCTTT
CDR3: CAWSRQGNTEAFF

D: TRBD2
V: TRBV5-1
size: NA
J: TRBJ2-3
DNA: TGCGCCAGCAGCTTGGATCTAGCGGCAGATACGCAGTATTTT
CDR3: CASSLDLAADTQYF

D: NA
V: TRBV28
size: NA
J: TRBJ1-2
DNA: TGTGCCAGCAGCGGGGAAGAGAAAGGCGCTGAGGGCTATGGCTACACCTTC
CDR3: CASSGEEKGAEGYGYTF

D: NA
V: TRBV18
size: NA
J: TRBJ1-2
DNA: TGTGCCAGCTCACCGGGCCAGTCTAACTATGGCTACACCTTC
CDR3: CASSPGQSNYGYTF

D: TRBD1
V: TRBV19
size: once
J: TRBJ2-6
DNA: TGTGCCAGTAGTATAAGGACAGGGAGAACTGGGGCCAACGTCCTGACTTTC
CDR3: CASSIRTGRTGANVLTF